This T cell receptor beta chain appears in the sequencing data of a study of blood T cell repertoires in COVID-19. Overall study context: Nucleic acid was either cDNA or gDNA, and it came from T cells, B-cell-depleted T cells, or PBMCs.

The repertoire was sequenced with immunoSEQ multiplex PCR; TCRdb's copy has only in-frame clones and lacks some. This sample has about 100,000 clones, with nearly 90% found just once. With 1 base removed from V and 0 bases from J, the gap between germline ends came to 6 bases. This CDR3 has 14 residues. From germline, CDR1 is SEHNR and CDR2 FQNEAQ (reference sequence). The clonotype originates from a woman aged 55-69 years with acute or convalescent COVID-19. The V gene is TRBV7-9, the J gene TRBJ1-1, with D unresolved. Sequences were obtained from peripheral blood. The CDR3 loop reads CASSLGGMNTEAFF. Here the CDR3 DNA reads TGTGCCAGCAGCTTAGGAGGGATGAACACTGAAGCTTTCTTT. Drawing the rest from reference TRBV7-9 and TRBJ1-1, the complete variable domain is DTGVSQNPRHKITKRGQNVTFRCDPISEHNRLYWYRQTLGQGPEFLTYFQNEAQLEKSRLLSDRFSAERPKGSFSTLEIQRTEQGDSAMYLCASSLGGMNTEAFFGQGTRLTVV.